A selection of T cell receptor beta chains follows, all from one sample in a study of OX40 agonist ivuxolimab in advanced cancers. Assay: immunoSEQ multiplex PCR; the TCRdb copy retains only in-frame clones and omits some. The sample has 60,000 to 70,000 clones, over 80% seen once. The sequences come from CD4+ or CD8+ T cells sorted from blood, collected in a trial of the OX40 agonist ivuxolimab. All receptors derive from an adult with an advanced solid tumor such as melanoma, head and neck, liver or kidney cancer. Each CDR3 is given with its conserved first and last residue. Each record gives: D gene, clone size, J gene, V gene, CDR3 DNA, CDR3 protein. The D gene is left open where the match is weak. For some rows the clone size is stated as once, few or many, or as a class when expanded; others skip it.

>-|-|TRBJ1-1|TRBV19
TGTGCCAGTAGTATACCACCGAACACTGAAGCTTTCTTT
CASSIPPNTEAFF
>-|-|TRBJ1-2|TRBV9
TGTGCCAGCAGCGTAGATTCAGCTTATGGCTACACCTTC
CASSVDSAYGYTF
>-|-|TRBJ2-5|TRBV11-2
TGTGCCAGCAGCTTAGATGGGGGAAAAGAAGAGACCCAGTACTTC
CASSLDGGKEETQYF
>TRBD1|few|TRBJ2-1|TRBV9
TGTGCCAGCAGCCCAAGCGGACAGGGAAACAATGAGCAGTTCTTC
CASSPSGQGNNEQFF
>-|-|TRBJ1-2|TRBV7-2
TGTGCCAGCAGCTTAGCAGGACCGGGCCCAGAATATGGCTACACCTTC
CASSLAGPGPEYGYTF
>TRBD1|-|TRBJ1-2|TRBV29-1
TGCAGCGTTGCTCATCCCGGGACAGGGGCGGGCTATGGCTACACCTTC
CSVAHPGTGAGYGYTF
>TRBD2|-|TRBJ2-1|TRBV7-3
TGTGCCAGCAGCCTGACCGGGACTAGCGTCAATGAGCAGTTCTTC
CASSLTGTSVNEQFF
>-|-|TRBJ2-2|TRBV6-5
TGTGCCAGCAGTTACTTCTCAGACACCGGGGAGCTGTTTTTT
CASSYFSDTGELFF
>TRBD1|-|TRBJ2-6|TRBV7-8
TGTGCCAGCAGCGGCAGGGGGAGTGCAGGGGCCAACGTCCTGACTTTC
CASSGRGSAGANVLTF
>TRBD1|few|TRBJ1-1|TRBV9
TGTGCCAGCAGCCCCCGACAGGGCAACACTGAAGCTTTCTTT
CASSPRQGNTEAFF
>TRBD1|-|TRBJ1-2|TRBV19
TGTGCCAGTTTCAGGGGGCGTAGGGGGCTACAAAATGGCTACACCTTC
CASFRGRRGLQNGYTF
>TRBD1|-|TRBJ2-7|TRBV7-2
TGTGCCAGCAGCTTTACAGGGGGCAGCTCCTACGAGCAGTACTTC
CASSFTGGSSYEQYF
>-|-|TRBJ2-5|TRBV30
TGTGCCGCCGGGGGGCCACGCGTGGGAGAGACCCAGTACTTC
CAAGGPRVGETQYF
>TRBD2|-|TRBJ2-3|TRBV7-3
TGTGCCAGCAGCTCCCGAACGGGAGGGCCTGCAGATACGCAGTATTTT
CASSSRTGGPADTQYF
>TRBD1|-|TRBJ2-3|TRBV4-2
TGTGCCAGCAGAAACGGAGACAGGGAAGCAGATACGCAGTATTTT
CASRNGDREADTQYF
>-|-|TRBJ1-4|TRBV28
TGTGCCAGCAGTCCCCCGGGACGGCTGAATGAAAAACTGTTTTTT
CASSPPGRLNEKLFF
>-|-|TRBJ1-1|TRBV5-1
TGCGCCAGCAGCTTACAGGGTCGCGACACTGAAGCTTTCTTT
CASSLQGRDTEAFF
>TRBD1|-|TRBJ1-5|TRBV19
TGTGCCAGTAGTATGGTCCAGGCAGGGGGGCCCCAGCATTTT
CASSMVQAGGPQHF
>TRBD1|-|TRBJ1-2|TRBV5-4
TGTGCCAGCAGCTTACAGCAGGCAGGGGGCAGGGGCTACACCTTC
CASSLQQAGGRGYTF
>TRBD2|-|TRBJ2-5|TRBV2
TGTGCCAGCACCGGACTACCTAGCGGGGGGCAAGAGACCCAGTACTTC
CASTGLPSGGQETQYF
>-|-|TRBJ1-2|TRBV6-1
TGTGCCAGCGAATGGGGCTATGGCTACACCTTC
CASEWGYGYTF
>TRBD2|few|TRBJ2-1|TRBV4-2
TGTGCCAGCAGCCAAGATTTAGTAACTAGCGGGAGGGTAGATGAGCAGTTCTTC
CASSQDLVTSGRVDEQFF
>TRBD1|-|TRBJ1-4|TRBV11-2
TGTGCCAGCAGCTTGATGACAGGGGCCTGGGAAAAACTGTTTTTT
CASSLMTGAWEKLFF
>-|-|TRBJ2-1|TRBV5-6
TGTGCCAGCAGCTTGCCAGGGGCGCATGGCAATGAGCAGTTCTTC
CASSLPGAHGNEQFF
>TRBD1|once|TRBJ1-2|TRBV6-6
TGTGCCAGCAGTTCTCAGGGGGCGGGCTATGGCTACACCTTC
CASSSQGAGYGYTF
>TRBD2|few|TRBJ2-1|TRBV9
TGTGCCAGCTCTCCGGCGGGAGAAGGGAATGAGCAGTTCTTC
CASSPAGEGNEQFF
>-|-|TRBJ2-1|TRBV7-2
TGTGCCAGCAGCTCAACAGGGATCTACAATGAGCAGTTCTTC
CASSSTGIYNEQFF
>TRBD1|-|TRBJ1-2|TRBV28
TGTGCCAGCAGGTCCGGGACAGGCCAACGCTATGGCTACACCTTC
CASRSGTGQRYGYTF
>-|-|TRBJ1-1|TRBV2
TGTGCCAGCCGACAAAAATCGACAGGGAACACTGAAGCTTTCTTT
CASRQKSTGNTEAFF
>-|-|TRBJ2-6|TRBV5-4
TGTGCCAGCAGCTTCACAGGGATCGAGGCCGACGTCCTGACTTTC
CASSFTGIEADVLTF
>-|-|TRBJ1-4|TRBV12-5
TGTGCTAGTGGTCTGGGACTGACTAATGAAAAACTGTTTTTT
CASGLGLTNEKLFF
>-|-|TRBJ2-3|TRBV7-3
TGTGCCAGCAGCTTATCGCCTAGCGGCACAGATACGCAGTATTTT
CASSLSPSGTDTQYF
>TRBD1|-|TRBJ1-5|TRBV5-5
TGTGCCAGCAGCTTTAGCCCGGGACAGGGGGGACGGCCCCAGCATTTT
CASSFSPGQGGRPQHF
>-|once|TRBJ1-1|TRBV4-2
TGTGCCAGCAGCCAAGAAGCAGGGTACACTGAAGCTTTCTTT
CASSQEAGYTEAFF
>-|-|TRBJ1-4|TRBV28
TGTGCCAGCAGTTTATCAGACAGGCGGGGAGGACTGTTTTTT
CASSLSDRRGGLFF
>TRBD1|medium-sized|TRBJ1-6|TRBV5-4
TGTGCCAGCAGCTTGGATACAGGGGGTTATGCACCCCTCCACTTT
CASSLDTGGYAPLHF
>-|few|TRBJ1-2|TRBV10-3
TGTGCCATCAGTGAGGACCTGGAAAGCTATGGCTACACCTTC
CAISEDLESYGYTF
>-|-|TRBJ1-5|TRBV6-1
TGTGCCAGCAGTGAAGCGCGGGGTAGCAATCAGCCCCAGCATTTT
CASSEARGSNQPQHF
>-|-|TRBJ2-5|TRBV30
TGTGCCACACAGGGAGCGGGCCAAGAGACCCAGTACTTC
CATQGAGQETQYF
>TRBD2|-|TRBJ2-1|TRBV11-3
TGTGCCAGCAGCTTAAACCTAGCGGGAGGAAATGAGCAGTTCTTC
CASSLNLAGGNEQFF
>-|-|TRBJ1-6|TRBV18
TGTGCCAGCTCAGGCGGAAGAAATTCACCCCTCCACTTT
CASSGGRNSPLHF
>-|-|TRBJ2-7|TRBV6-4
TGTGCCAGCAGTGACTCGAAAGGGGTGGGAGCGTCCTACGAGCAGTACTTC
CASSDSKGVGASYEQYF
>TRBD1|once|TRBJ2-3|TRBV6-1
TGTGCCAGCAGGAACAGGGGTGGGACAGATACGCAGTATTTT
CASRNRGGTDTQYF
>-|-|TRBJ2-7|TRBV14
TGTGCCAGCAGCCTCCAATGGAATAGCTACGAGCAGTACTTC
CASSLQWNSYEQYF
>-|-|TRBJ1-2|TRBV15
TGTGCCACCAGCAGAGATGTGGGGCTTGGCTATGGCTACACCTTC
CATSRDVGLGYGYTF
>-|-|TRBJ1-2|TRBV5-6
TGTGCCAGCAGCTTGGCAGGGAGTTATGGCTACACCTTC
CASSLAGSYGYTF
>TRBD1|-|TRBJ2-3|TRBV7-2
TGTGCCAGCAGCTCCAGCCAGGGGGCAGGGGATACGCAGTATTTT
CASSSSQGAGDTQYF
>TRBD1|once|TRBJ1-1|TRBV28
TGTGCCAGCAGTTTAAGGGGGCGCGGCACTGAAGCTTTCTTT
CASSLRGRGTEAFF
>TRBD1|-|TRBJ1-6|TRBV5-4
TGTGCCAGCAGCACTAACAGGGGATTAGGATCACCCCTCCACTTT
CASSTNRGLGSPLHF
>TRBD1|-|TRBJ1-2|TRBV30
TGTGCCTGGAGTGGGGGGACAGGATCTTCTCGGGGCTACACCTTC
CAWSGGTGSSRGYTF
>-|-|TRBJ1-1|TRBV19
TGTGCCAGTAGTATCCGGCGGGGTAACACTGAAGCTTTCTTT
CASSIRRGNTEAFF
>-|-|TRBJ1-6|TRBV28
TGTGCCAGCAGTTTCGGTGGCAGGCTTAATTCACCCCTCCACTTT
CASSFGGRLNSPLHF
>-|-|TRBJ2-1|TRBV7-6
TGTGCCAGCAGCTTTCTGGGGAACTCCTACAATGAGCAGTTCTTC
CASSFLGNSYNEQFF